This T cell receptor (beta chain) was identified during a study of blood T cell repertoires in COVID-19. At the level of the study: Italy, Spain and the United States were the sources of the convalescent and acute COVID-19 samples. Nucleic acid was either cDNA or gDNA, and it came from T cells, B-cell-depleted T cells, or PBMCs.

This clone came up once. Source study methods: Reference gene primers were amplified, and this amplification served to estimate nucleated cell counts. Libraries were prepared by immunoSEQ multiplex PCR; TCRdb keeps only in-frame clonotypes and omits some of them. Clone size and the V and J calls come from that table; the DNA yielded D and trimming. The sample yields fewer than 80,000 clones, about nine tenths seen once. The V gene end was trimmed by 2 bases and the J gene end by 5 bases; junction bases not matched to a gene: 5. CDR1 is SGHTA, CDR2 FQGTGA, per germline. The CDR3 contains 16 residues. The chain links TRBV7-3 to TRBJ2-3; 12 bases agree with TRBD2. This sequence was found in a human donor in a cohort sampled during active COVID-19. Sequencing input: peripheral blood. CDR3 sequence reads: CASSLLAGGPVDTQYF. In DNA, the CDR3 is TGTGCCAGCAGCTTACTAGCGGGAGGGCCGGTAGATACGCAGTATTTT.